This paragraph covers one T cell receptor (beta chain) sequence. The data belong to a study of blood T cell repertoires in COVID-19. At the level of the study: The United States, Italy and Spain supplied acute and convalescent COVID-19 samples. Sources were T cells, B-cell-depleted T cells, or PBMCs; the material itself was cDNA or gDNA.

As originally analysed: Amplification of reference gene primers provided the estimated nucleated cell counts. Using immunoSEQ multiplex PCR, the repertoire was profiled, and TCRdb retains in-frame clones only, with some absent. V, J and clone size were drawn from that table, and D and trimming were deduced from the DNA. The sample contains more than 100,000 clones, approximately 81% of which appear only once. The receptor was derived from a man aged 55 to 70 with acute or convalescent COVID-19. Sample: peripheral blood.

CDR3 sequence: CASKGPGLNSPLHF. CDR3 in DNA: TGTGCCAGCAAGGGTCCGGGACTGAATTCACCCCTCCACTTT. The gene calls are TRBV6-5 and TRBJ1-6; TRBD1 might be the D (5 bases). V was clipped by 7 bases and J by 7 bases, with 14 bases between them. The CDR3 is 14 residues long. Germline lookup yields CDR1 MNHEY and CDR2 SVGAGI.